These 25 T cell receptor beta chains share one sample of origin, sequenced in a study of T-cell memory formation after mild COVID-19. MiXCR was run by TCRdb on the 5' RACE reads, yielding one entry per CDR3 protein. The table records approximately 580,000 distinct CDR3 sequences, 20% of them present only once. Sequencing input: PBMCs or a T cell subset sorted from them (not recorded which). The receptors come from an adult woman who had mild COVID-19 (a few samples of this study predate the infection). Cell type and time point are not known.

The gene calls are TRBV4-2 and TRBJ2-3; 11 nucleotides agree with TRBD2. Trimming at V came to 1 base and at J to 0 bases, leaving 9 bases not matched to a gene. Germline CDR1 and CDR2: LGHNA and YNFKEQ. The CDR3 has 19 amino acids. CDR3 DNA sequence: TGTGCCAGCAGCCAAGGACTAGCGGGGCGCCTATCCAGCACAGATACGCAGTATTTT. Its translation is CASSQGLAGRLSSTDTQYF.

This clonotype came up a few times. The chain uses TRBV15 and TRBJ2-1, with 12 nucleotides matching TRBD1. Looked up from germline, CDR1 is LNHNV and CDR2 is YYDKDF (reference sequence). The CDR3 contains 15 residues. The V segment lost 4 bases and the J segment 9 bases; nucleotides outside the gene matches: 7. This CDR3 is CATSIGTGGLVEQFF. CDR3 DNA sequence: TGTGCCACCAGCATCGGGACAGGGGGCTTGGTTGAGCAGTTCTTC.

The sample holds a few counts of this clonotype. The rearrangement links TRBV12-3 or TRBV12-4 to TRBJ2-7; TRBD1 matches 10 bases. CDR3 size: 14 residues. Losses at the gene ends were 5 bases for V and 3 bases for J; bases not matched to a gene: 4. As DNA, the CDR3 is TGTGCCAGCAGTGCATGGACAGGGGGCTACGAGCAGTACTTC. Amino acid sequence: CASSAWTGGYEQYF.

V gene TRBV7-6 combines with J gene TRBJ2-3; TRBD2 matches 10 bases. V shed 5 bases and J 2 bases; nucleotides not matched to a gene: 4. The CDR3 has 15 amino acids. Germline-derived CDR1 and CDR2 are SGHVS and FNYEAQ. CDR3 sequence: CASSPSGGFTDTQYF. CDR3 nucleotide sequence: TGTGCCAGCAGCCCTAGCGGGGGTTTCACAGATACGCAGTATTTT.

The chain joins TRBV18 to TRBJ2-7; 9 nucleotides line up with TRBD1. The CDR3 runs to 15 residues. V lost 6 bases and J lost 2; bases outside the gene matches: 8. CDR1 KGHSH and CDR2 LQKENI come from the germline V gene. CDR3 in DNA: TGTGCCAGCTCTCCGGGACAGGGCTCACCCTACGAGCAGTACTTC. As protein: CASSPGQGSPYEQYF.

On this clonotype: Mismatch with germline at one junction end may stem from a read error. This chain links TRBV12-3 or TRBV12-4 with TRBJ2-5, with a possible D match to TRBD2 (6 bases). This CDR3 contains 14 residues. The CDR3 DNA reads TGTGCCAGCAGATTAGATAGCGGACAAGAGACCCAGTACTTC. Translating gives CASRLDSGQETQYF.

Only a few counts were recorded for this clonotype. The V call is TRBV20-1, the J call TRBJ2-7; D may correspond to TRBD1 or TRBD2 (5 bases each). Germline loops: CDR1 DFQATT, CDR2 SNEGSKA (reference sequence). CDR3 length: 12 residues. V was cut by 1 base and J by 2 bases, with 6 bases left in between. The CDR3 sequence is CSARGDPYEQYF. CDR3 bases: TGCAGTGCTAGAGGGGACCCCTACGAGCAGTACTTC.

Only a few counts were recorded for this clonotype. The gene calls are TRBV2 and TRBJ2-7; D remains unclear. Germline CDR1 and CDR2: SNHLY and FYNNEI. CDR3 length: 14 residues. V was pared by 7 bases and J by 2 bases, with 15 bases between. CDR3 protein: CASIGGPQAYEQYF. The CDR3 nucleotides are TGTGCCAGCATCGGTGGACCTCAGGCCTACGAGCAGTACTTC.

This sequence joins TRBV20-1 and TRBJ1-5, with D possibly TRBD1 on 6 matching bases. V was shortened by 7 bases and J by 1 base, with 11 bases between the two germline ends. Germline CDR1 DFQATT, CDR2 SNEGSKA (reference sequence). The CDR3 is 13 residues long. The CDR3 nucleotides read TGCAGTGTTGCACAGGGAAGCAATCAGCCCCAGCATTTT. Amino acids: CSVAQGSNQPQHF.

V is TRBV5-1 and J is TRBJ1-2, with 7 positions matching TRBD1. Germline values: CDR1 SGHRS, CDR2 YFSETQ. J lost 3 bases, V lost 4 bases, and 12 bases had no gene match. The CDR3 extends over 16 amino acids. The CDR3 bases are TGCGCCAGCAGCACCTGGGGGACAGTCGAAGACTATGGCTACACCTTC. This sequence encodes CASSTWGTVEDYGYTF.

This clonotype has just a few counts. This chain uses TRBV2 with TRBJ2-1; 7 bases are a match to TRBD2. In germline, CDR1 is SNHLY, CDR2 FYNNEI. The CDR3 is 15 amino acids. J gave up 5 bases and V 3 bases, and 7 bases lay outside the gene matches. The CDR3 loop reads CASSDLASGNNEQFF. The CDR3 DNA reads TGTGCCAGCAGTGATTTGGCTAGCGGCAACAATGAGCAGTTCTTC.

The table lists this clonotype with many counts. The J gene is TRBJ2-7, the V gene TRBV7-8, with 11 positions matching TRBD2. This CDR3 has 14 amino acids. With V trimmed by 7 bases and J by 2 bases, 4 bases remained unmatched. Germline assignment: CDR1 SGHVS and CDR2 FQNEAQ. The CDR3 region is CASTRTSGPYEQYF. The CDR3 bases are TGTGCCAGCACCAGGACTAGCGGGCCCTACGAGCAGTACTTC.

This clonotype occurred once. In DNA, the CDR3 is TGTGCCAGCAGTTACTCGAGATCCGGGACTCTCCCACAAGAGACCCAGTACTTC. It encodes CASSYSRSGTLPQETQYF. This chain uses TRBV6-2 or TRBV6-3 with TRBJ2-5; a possible D gene is TRBD2 (6 bases). CDR3 length: 18 amino acids. Trimming stripped 0 bases from V and 2 bases from J, with 19 bases between. Germline CDR1 is MNHEY and CDR2 is SVGEGT.

In DNA, the CDR3 is TGTGCCAGCAGGTACCCCCGACAGGGGGGTAGCACAGATACGCAGTATTTT. It encodes CASRYPRQGGSTDTQYF. The chain combines TRBV6-5 with TRBJ2-3, with 9 bases that match TRBD1. Germline CDR1 and CDR2: MNHEY and SVGAGI. Trimming took 6 bases from V and 0 from J; bases not matched to a gene: 10. The length of the CDR3 is 17 residues.

This clonotype came up many times. The chain uses TRBV20-1 and TRBJ2-2; 10 bases agree with TRBD2. Germline V gene data show CDR1 as DFQATT and CDR2 as SNEGSKA (reference sequence). The CDR3 spans 19 residues. J lost 3 bases, V lost 1 base, and 14 bases had no gene match. The DNA for the CDR3 is TGCAGTGCTAGAGCCCCTGGGAATAGCGGGGGGTGGGACACCGGGGAGCTGTTTTTT. Residues: CSARAPGNSGGWDTGELFF.

In its sample, this clonotype was seen once. This sequence joins TRBV25-1 and TRBJ2-7; D assignment may be TRBD1 or TRBD2 (6 bases each). Looked up from germline, CDR1 is MGHDK and CDR2 is SYGVNS. Trimming cost V 6 bases and J 7 bases, with 13 bases left between them. This CDR3 contains 12 residues. The CDR3 nucleotides are TGTGCCAGCAGAGAACAGGGAGGTGAGCAGTACTTC. It yields the protein CASREQGGEQYF.

This clonotype was counted a few times. The CDR3 reads CAWSSGTDTQYF. DNA for the CDR3: TGTGCCTGGAGTTCAGGTACAGATACGCAGTATTTT. This rearrangement joins TRBV30 to TRBJ2-3, with D unresolved. The V end was cut by 2 bases, the J end by 3 bases, with 6 bases between. Germline V gene lookup returns CDR1 GTSNPN and CDR2 SVGIG (reference sequence). The CDR3 has 12 residues.

This clonotype was observed a few times. The chain links TRBV14 to TRBJ2-5, with 7 nucleotides matching TRBD2. CDR1 SGHDN and CDR2 FVKESK come from the germline V gene. V lost 4 bases and J lost 4; bases outside the gene matches: 15. The CDR3 sequence is 17 residues long. Here the CDR3 DNA reads TGTGCCAGCAGCCTACGGGACTACCGGAGGGGTCGAGAGACCCAGTACTTC. Protein sequence: CASSLRDYRRGRETQYF.

The chain combines TRBV12-3 or TRBV12-4 with TRBJ1-4; D is unresolved. The CDR3 totals 15 residues. V lost 3 bases to trimming and J lost 1 base, with 9 bases between them. The CDR3 DNA follows: TGTGCCAGCAGTTTGCGGGAAGGAACTAATGAAAAACTGTTTTTT. Its protein product is CASSLREGTNEKLFF.

There are many counts of this clonotype. The V call is TRBV7-3, the J call TRBJ2-5; 9 nucleotides match TRBD2. J lost 4 bases, V lost 5 bases, and 8 bases had no gene match. Germline values: CDR1 SGHTA, CDR2 FQGTGA. This CDR3 is 15 amino acids long. The CDR3 bases are TGTGCCAGCAGCCGTAATAGCGGGAGTTTAGAGACCCAGTACTTC. It is translated as CASSRNSGSLETQYF.

This clonotype was counted a few times. J is TRBJ2-1 and V is TRBV3-1; D gene ambiguous. Per the germline V gene, CDR1 is LGHDT and CDR2 is YNNKEL (reference sequence). The CDR3 is made up of 17 amino acids. V shed 0 bases and J shed 5 bases, with 17 bases lying between them. CDR3 region: CASSQDFWDETNNEQFF. In DNA form, the CDR3 reads TGTGCCAGCAGCCAAGATTTTTGGGATGAAACTAACAATGAGCAGTTCTTC.

V usage is TRBV4-2 and J usage is TRBJ1-4; the D is unclear. Trimming took 1 base from V and 0 from J, leaving 9 bases between them. Germline-derived CDR1 and CDR2 are LGHNA and YNFKEQ. The CDR3 runs to 16 residues. For the CDR3, the DNA is TGTGCCAGCAGCCAAGGGGTCCGAGCAACTAATGAAAAACTGTTTTTT. It is translated as CASSQGVRATNEKLFF.

This clonotype has a handful of counts. The V gene is TRBV3-1, the J gene TRBJ2-3; 9 bases fit TRBD2. The germline CDR1 and CDR2 sequences are LGHDT and YNNKEL (reference sequence). CDR3 size: 13 residues. J was trimmed by 14 bases and V by 2 bases; bases with no gene match: 8. The chain's CDR3 is CASSQYLAGPRYF. As DNA, the CDR3 is TGTGCCAGCAGCCAATACCTAGCGGGGCCCCGGTATTTT.

A few counts support this clonotype. This chain connects TRBV6-1 to TRBJ2-7; D may match TRBD1 or TRBD2 (5 bases each). From germline, CDR1 is MNHNS and CDR2 SASEGT. Trimming left V 6 bases short and J 0 bases short, with 12 bases between. The CDR3 contains 14 residues. The CDR3 reads CASRPGPSSYEQYF. The CDR3 DNA sequence: TGTGCCAGCAGGCCGGGACCCAGCTCCTACGAGCAGTACTTC.

This clonotype has just a few counts. The rearrangement joins TRBV4-2 to TRBJ2-5; the D gene could be TRBD1 or TRBD2 (5 bases each). The CDR3 extends over 15 amino acids. Trimming cost V 4 bases and J 5 bases, with 17 bases left between them. Germline V gene data show CDR1 as LGHNA and CDR2 as YNFKEQ. This chain's CDR3 is CASSPERDPFETQYF. Here the CDR3 DNA reads TGTGCCAGCAGCCCCGAGAGGGACCCCTTTGAGACCCAGTACTTC.